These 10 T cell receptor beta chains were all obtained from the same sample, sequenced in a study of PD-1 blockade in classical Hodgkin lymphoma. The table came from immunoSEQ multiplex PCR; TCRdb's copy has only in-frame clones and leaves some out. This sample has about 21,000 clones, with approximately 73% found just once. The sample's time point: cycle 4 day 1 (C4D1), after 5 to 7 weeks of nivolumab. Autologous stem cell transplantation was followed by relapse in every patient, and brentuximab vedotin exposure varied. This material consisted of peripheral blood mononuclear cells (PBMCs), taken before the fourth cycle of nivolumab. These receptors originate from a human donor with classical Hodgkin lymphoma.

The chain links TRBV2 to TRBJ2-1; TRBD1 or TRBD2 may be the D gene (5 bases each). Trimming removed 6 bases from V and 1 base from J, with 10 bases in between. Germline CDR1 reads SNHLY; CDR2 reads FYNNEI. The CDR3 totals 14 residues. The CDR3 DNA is TGTGCCAGCAGCCGGGACCTTTCCTACAATGAGCAGTTCTTC. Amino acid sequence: CASSRDLSYNEQFF.

For the CDR3, the DNA is TGTGCCAGCAGGGAAGACAGGGTTAATTCACCCCTCCACTTT. This sequence encodes CASREDRVNSPLHF. V is TRBV25-1 and J is TRBJ1-6; 7 positions agree with TRBD1. The J segment lost 6 bases and the V segment lost 6 bases, leaving 5 bases of the junction unmatched. The germline gives CDR1 MGHDK, CDR2 SYGVNS. CDR3 length: 14 amino acids.

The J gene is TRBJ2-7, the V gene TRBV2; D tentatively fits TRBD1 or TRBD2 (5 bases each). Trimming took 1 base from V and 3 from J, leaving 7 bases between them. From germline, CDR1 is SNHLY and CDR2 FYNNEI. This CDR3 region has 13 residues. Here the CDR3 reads CASSEVGVYEQYF. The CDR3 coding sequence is TGTGCCAGCAGTGAAGTGGGGGTCTACGAGCAGTACTTC.

The CDR3 region has the DNA TGCAGCGTTGGGGGATATGAGCAGTACTTC. It encodes CSVGGYEQYF. The chain is built from TRBV29-1 and TRBJ2-7; D gene unclear. The CDR3 extends over 10 amino acids. Trimming removed 4 bases from V and 7 bases from J, with 8 bases in between. Germline CDR1 is SQVTM and CDR2 is ANQGSEA.

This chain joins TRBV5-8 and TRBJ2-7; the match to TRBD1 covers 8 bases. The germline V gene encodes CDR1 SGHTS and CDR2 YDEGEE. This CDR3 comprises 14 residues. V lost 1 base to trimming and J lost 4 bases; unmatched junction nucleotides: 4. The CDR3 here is CASSLWQGAYEQYF. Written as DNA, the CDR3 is TGTGCCAGCAGCTTGTGGCAGGGGGCGTACGAGCAGTACTTC.

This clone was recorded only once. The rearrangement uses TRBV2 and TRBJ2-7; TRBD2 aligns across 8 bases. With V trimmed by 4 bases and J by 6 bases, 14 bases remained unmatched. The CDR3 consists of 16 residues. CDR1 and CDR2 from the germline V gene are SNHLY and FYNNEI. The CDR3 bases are TGTGCCAGCAGTGGCCCACCTGGAGCGGGAGTGTTCGAGCAGTACTTC. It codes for CASSGPPGAGVFEQYF.

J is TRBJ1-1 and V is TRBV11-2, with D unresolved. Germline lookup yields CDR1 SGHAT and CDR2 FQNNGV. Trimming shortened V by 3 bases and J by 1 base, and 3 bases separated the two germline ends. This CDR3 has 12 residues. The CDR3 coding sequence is TGTGCCAGCAGCTTCCAGAACACTGAAGCTTTCTTT. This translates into CASSFQNTEAFF.

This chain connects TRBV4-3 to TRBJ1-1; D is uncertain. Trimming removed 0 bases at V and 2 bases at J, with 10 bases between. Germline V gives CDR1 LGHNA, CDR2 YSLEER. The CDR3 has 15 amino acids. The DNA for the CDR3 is TGCGCCAGCAGCCAAGAGTATGGGGTAAACACTGAAGCTTTCTTT. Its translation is CASSQEYGVNTEAFF.

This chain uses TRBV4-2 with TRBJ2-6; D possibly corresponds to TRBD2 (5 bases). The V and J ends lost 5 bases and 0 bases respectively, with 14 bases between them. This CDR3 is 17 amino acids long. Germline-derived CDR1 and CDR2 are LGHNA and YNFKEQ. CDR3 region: CASSVVGSFSGANVLTF. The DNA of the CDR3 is TGTGCCAGCAGCGTTGTTGGGAGCTTCTCTGGGGCCAACGTCCTGACTTTC.

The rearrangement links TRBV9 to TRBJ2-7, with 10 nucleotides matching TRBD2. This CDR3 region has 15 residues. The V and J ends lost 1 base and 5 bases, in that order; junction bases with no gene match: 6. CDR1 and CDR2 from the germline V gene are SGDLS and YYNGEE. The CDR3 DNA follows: TGTGCCAGCAGCGTACAGCGGGGGGGCAGCAACGAGCAGTACGTC. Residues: CASSVQRGGSNEQYV.